The clone carrying this T cell receptor beta chain was detected a few times. Each CDR3 protein gets one entry after TCRdb re-called the 5' RACE reads with MiXCR. The sample lists 100,000 to 150,000 distinct CDR3 sequences; 6% to 8% were seen once. This sample is drawn from a study of T cells after yellow fever vaccination. The germline CDR1 and CDR2 sequences are KGHSH and LQKENI. Germline trimming cut 5 bases from V and 5 bases from J; bases unmatched to any gene: 6. The CDR3 has 14 residues. The TCR sequence derives from a young man who received the YFV17D yellow fever vaccine. This chain joins TRBV18 and TRBJ2-4; 7 positions match TRBD1. Source: CD4+ T cells sorted from PBMCs, taken less than 11 days after the first yellow fever vaccination. DNA of the CDR3: TGTGCCAGCTCAACAACCGGGACAGAAAACATTCAGTACTTC. Its translation: CASSTTGTENIQYF.